This T cell receptor beta chain was identified during a study of neoadjuvant anti-PD-1 for oral cavity cancer. Study information: Patients without progression got a fourth dose around day 43.

In germline, CDR1 is LNHDA, CDR2 SQIVND (reference sequence). V lost 4 bases and J lost 2, with 17 bases in between. This CDR3 has 16 residues. These oral cavity squamous cell carcinomas were HPV-negative and locally advanced. The study, taken as a whole, reports: Higher pretreatment blood Treg/Th17 ratios correlated with higher pretreatment blood and lower post-treatment tumor TCRbeta clonality.

Sequencing used immunoSEQ multiplex PCR; TCRdb keeps in-frame clones, though not all of them. Here the sample spans approximately 72,000 clones, about four fifths being singletons. Notes on this clone: Its antigen is unknown.

This TCR derives from a person between 35 and 79 years old with oral cavity squamous cell carcinoma. The chain employs TRBV19 and TRBJ2-5; tentative D call: TRBD2 (6 bases). The source was PBMCs, collected before nivolumab (anti-PD-1) treatment. CDR3 sequence (DNA): TGTGCCAGTAGTACGATTTTCGGGACTGCACAAGAGACCCAGTACTTC. The encoded protein is CASSTIFGTAQETQYF.